These 14 T cell receptor beta chains originate from one sample sequenced in a study of blood T cell repertoires in COVID-19. The assay was immunoSEQ multiplex PCR, and TCRdb's table has in-frame clones only and misses some. Of more than 65,000 clones in the sample, over 65% were seen once. Material for sequencing was peripheral blood. The receptor source for this set is a woman aged 70 to 79 with acute or convalescent COVID-19.

The genes are TRBV7-2 and TRBJ1-5; D possibly corresponds to TRBD1 (5 bases). V was cut by 7 bases and J by 2 bases, with 15 bases left in between. Germline values: CDR1 SGHTA, CDR2 FQGNSA. The CDR3 spans 15 residues. CDR3 sequence: CASTEQGGGNQPQHF. Here the CDR3 DNA reads TGTGCCAGCACCGAGCAGGGCGGAGGCAATCAGCCCCAGCATTTT.

The V and J genes are TRBV23-1 and TRBJ2-2; 10 bases agree with TRBD1. TRBV23-1 is sorted into the ORF group, with uncertain function. Trimming cost V 3 bases and J 6 bases; bases outside gene matches: 1. The CDR3 is made up of 14 amino acids. The CDR3 coding sequence is TGCGCCAGCAGTCACGGACAGGGGGCCGGGGAGCTGTTTTTT. Amino acid sequence: CASSHGQGAGELFF.

Here the CDR3 DNA reads TGTGCCAGCAGTGAAGCGGGACTAGCGGGCAGGTACGAGCAGTACTTC. Amino acids: CASSEAGLAGRYEQYF. The J gene is TRBJ2-7, the V gene TRBV2, with 12 bases fitting TRBD2. The J segment lost 4 bases and the V segment lost 0 bases, leaving 4 bases of the junction unmatched. The germline V gene encodes CDR1 SNHLY and CDR2 FYNNEI. This CDR3 region has 16 residues. Full variable domain (remainder filled in from reference TRBV2 and TRBJ2-7): EPEVTQTPSHQVTQMGQEVILRCVPISNHLYFYWYRQILGQKVEFLVSFYNNEISEKSEIFDDQFSVERPDGSNFTLKIRSTKLEDSAMYFCASSEAGLAGRYEQYFGPGTRLTVT.

The gene calls are TRBV19 and TRBJ2-4, with TRBD1 matching over 9 bases. Germline loops: CDR1 LNHDA, CDR2 SQIVND (reference sequence). J lost 8 bases, V lost 4 bases, and 6 bases had no gene match. The CDR3 has 14 residues. The CDR3 bases are TGTGCCAGTAGTACGGGACAGGGTCTGGACATTCAGTACTTC. Translating it yields CASSTGQGLDIQYF. Drawing the rest from reference TRBV19 and TRBJ2-4, the complete variable domain is DGGITQSPKYLFRKEGQNVTLSCEQNLNHDAMYWYRQDPGQGLRLIYYSQIVNDFQKGDIAEGYSVSREKKESFPLTVTSAQKNPTAFYLCASSTGQGLDIQYFGAGTRLSVL.

This clone was observed once. The rearrangement joins TRBV5-1 to TRBJ2-7; the D gene is possibly TRBD2 (6 bases). Per the germline V gene, CDR1 is SGHRS and CDR2 is YFSETQ. The CDR3 loop spans 15 amino acids. V lost 0 bases, J lost 3 bases, and 13 bases lay in between. This CDR3 reads CASSLAGGGDYEQYF. In nucleotides, the CDR3 is TGCGCCAGCAGCTTGGCCGGGGGAGGCGACTACGAGCAGTACTTC.

The rearrangement uses TRBV11-3 and TRBJ2-1; D call uncertain. Per germline, CDR1 SGHNT and CDR2 YENEEA. The CDR3 loop spans 16 amino acids. The germline V and J ends were trimmed by 0 bases and 5 bases, with 14 bases remaining between them. CDR3 bases: TGTGCCAGCAGCTTAGACGACACCGGTGGCCACAATGAGCAGTTCTTC. This sequence encodes CASSLDDTGGHNEQFF.

In this sample, this clone turned up once. The chain employs TRBV6-1 and TRBJ1-1, with 12 bases aligning to TRBD1. The germline CDR1 and CDR2 sequences are MNHNS and SASEGT. The trim removed 2 bases at V and 5 bases at J, leaving 9 bases unmatched. This CDR3 has 17 residues. In DNA form, the CDR3 reads TGTGCCAGCAGTGAACCGCGACGGGACAGGGGGCGGACTGAAGCTTTCTTT. Translating it yields CASSEPRRDRGRTEAFF.

A few counts support this clone. V and J are TRBV6-1 and TRBJ2-7; 10 bases are shared with TRBD2. The CDR3 has 17 amino acids. With V trimmed by 2 bases and J by 4 bases, 11 bases remained unmatched. Germline CDR1 reads MNHNS; CDR2 reads SASEGT. The CDR3 region is CASSESPSGRGRYEQYF. Written as DNA, the CDR3 is TGTGCCAGCAGTGAATCCCCTAGCGGGAGAGGGAGGTACGAGCAGTACTTC.

The genes are TRBV6-2 or TRBV6-3 and TRBJ2-1, with TRBD2 matching 12 bases. The junction had 11 bases not matched to a gene; V was cut back by 6 bases and J by 8 bases. Germline lookup yields CDR1 MNHEY and CDR2 SVGEGT. The CDR3 length is 16 residues. The CDR3 coding sequence is TGTGCCAGCAGCCTACTAGCGGGAGGCCTTAGGGATGAGCAGTTCTTC. This translates into CASSLLAGGLRDEQFF.

The chain employs TRBV6-5 and TRBJ1-2, with 7 bases that match TRBD1. There are 14 residues in the CDR3. The junction had 7 bases not matched to a gene; V was cut back by 5 bases and J by 4 bases. CDR1 and CDR2 from the germline V gene are MNHEY and SVGAGI. The CDR3 DNA follows: TGTGCCAGCAGTAACTTGGGGACAGTCTATGGCTACACCTTC. Translating it yields CASSNLGTVYGYTF.

The rearrangement uses TRBV13 and TRBJ1-3; 8 positions agree with TRBD1. Germline V gene data show CDR1 as PRHDT and CDR2 as FYEKMQ (reference sequence). V dropped 4 bases and J dropped 4; count of bases not matched to a gene: 3. This CDR3 region has 14 residues. The CDR3 DNA reads TGTGCCAGCAGCTGGAGACAGGGGGGAAACACCATATATTTT. As protein: CASSWRQGGNTIYF. The full variable domain, completed using reference TRBV13 and TRBJ1-3, is AAGVIQSPRHLIKEKRETATLKCYPIPRHDTVYWYQQGPGQDPQFLISFYEKMQSDKGSIPDRFSAQQFSDYHSELNMSSLELGDSALYFCASSWRQGGNTIYFGEGSWLTVV.

The rearrangement links TRBV19 to TRBJ1-2, with D hard to call. The V and J ends lost 3 bases and 2 bases respectively, with 28 bases between them. This CDR3 spans 20 amino acids. Looked up from germline, CDR1 is LNHDA and CDR2 is SQIVND (reference sequence). The CDR3 region is CASSIRPKTEQPLLNYGYTF. The CDR3, as DNA: TGTGCCAGTAGTATTCGACCCAAAACGGAACAGCCCCTCTTGAACTATGGCTACACCTTC.

The chain recombines TRBV6-5 with TRBJ1-1, with D maybe TRBD1 (5 bases). V lost 8 bases, J lost 0 bases, and 13 bases lay in between. CDR1 is MNHEY, CDR2 SVGAGI, per germline. This CDR3 is built from 14 residues. This chain's CDR3 is CASPRPGMNTEAFF. In nucleotides, the CDR3 is TGTGCCAGCCCTAGGCCAGGGATGAACACTGAAGCTTTCTTT.

This clone was counted a few times. The V and J genes are TRBV30 and TRBJ1-3; 9 nucleotides agree with TRBD1. The CDR3 has 13 amino acids. The trim removed 4 bases at V and 6 bases at J, leaving 4 bases unmatched. Looked up from germline, CDR1 is GTSNPN and CDR2 is SVGIG (reference sequence). CDR3 DNA sequence: TGTGCCTGGACAGGACAGGGGATAAACACCATATATTTT. Translating it yields CAWTGQGINTIYF. The full variable domain, with the rest looked up from reference TRBV30 and TRBJ1-3, is SQTIHQWPATLVQPVGSPLSLECTVEGTSNPNLYWYRQAAGRGLQLLFYSVGIGQISSEVPQNLSASRPQDRQFILSSKKLLLSDSGFYLCAWTGQGINTIYFGEGSWLTVV.